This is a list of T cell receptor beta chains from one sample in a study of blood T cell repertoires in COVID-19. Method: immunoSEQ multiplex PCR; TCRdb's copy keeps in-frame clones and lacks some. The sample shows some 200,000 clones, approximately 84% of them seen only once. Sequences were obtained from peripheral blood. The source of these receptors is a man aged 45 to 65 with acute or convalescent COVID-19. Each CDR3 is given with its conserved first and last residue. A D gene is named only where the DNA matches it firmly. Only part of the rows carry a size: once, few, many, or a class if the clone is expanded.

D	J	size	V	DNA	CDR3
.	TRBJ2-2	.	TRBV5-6	TGTGCCAGCAGCTTACCAGGGTTTAACACCGGGGAGCTGTTTTTT	CASSLPGFNTGELFF
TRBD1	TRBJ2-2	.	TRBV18	TGTGCCAGCTCACTATCGGGACAGGGAGGAACCGGGGAGCTGTTTTTT	CASSLSGQGGTGELFF
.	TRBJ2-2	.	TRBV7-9	TGTGCCAGCAGCTTACGCGTGGAGCTGTTTTTT	CASSLRVELFF
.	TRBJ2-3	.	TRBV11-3	TGTGCCAGCAGCGATCGGGGGAACACAGATACGCAGTATTTT	CASSDRGNTDTQYF
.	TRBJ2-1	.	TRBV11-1	TGTGCCAGCAGCCGCTTTTACACGAATGAGCAGTTCTTC	CASSRFYTNEQFF
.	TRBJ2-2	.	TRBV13	TGTGCCAGCAGCTTAATCAGGCCCCTCGGGGTCACCGGGGAGCTGTTTTTT	CASSLIRPLGVTGELFF
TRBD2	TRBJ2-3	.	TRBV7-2	TGTGCCAGCAGCCCACCGGGGGCCAGCGGGGGAGATACGCAGTATTTT	CASSPPGASGGDTQYF
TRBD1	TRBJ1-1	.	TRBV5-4	TGTGCCAGCAGCTACCCGGCAGGGGGCGCTAAGAACACTGAAGCTTTCTTT	CASSYPAGGAKNTEAFF
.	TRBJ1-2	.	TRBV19	TGTGCCAGTACTATGGAGGGTAAGAACTATGGCTACACCTTC	CASTMEGKNYGYTF
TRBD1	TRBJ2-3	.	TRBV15	TGTGCCACCAGCAGAATACAGGGGGCGATTTCAGATACGCAGTATTTT	CATSRIQGAISDTQYF
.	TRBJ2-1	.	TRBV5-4	TGTGCCAGCAGCCAAGGAGCGGGCTCCTACAATGAGCAGTTCTTC	CASSQGAGSYNEQFF
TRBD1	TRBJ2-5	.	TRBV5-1	TGCGCCAGTCGCTTAGACAGGGAAGAGACCCAGTACTTC	CASRLDREETQYF
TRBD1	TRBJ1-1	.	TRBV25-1	TGTGCCAGCAGTCGGACAGGGGTGGACACTGAAGCTTTCTTT	CASSRTGVDTEAFF
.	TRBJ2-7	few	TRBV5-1	TGCGCCAGCAGCCCGGGACACGTTGGCTACTACGAGCAGTACTTC	CASSPGHVGYYEQYF
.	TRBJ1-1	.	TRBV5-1	TGCGCCAGCAGCTTGGGTAGGGGCGCGTACACTGAAGCTTTCTTT	CASSLGRGAYTEAFF
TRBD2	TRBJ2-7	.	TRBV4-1	TGCGCCAGCAGCCAAGAAAAGCTAGCGGGGGACCGCACCTACGAGCAGTACTTC	CASSQEKLAGDRTYEQYF
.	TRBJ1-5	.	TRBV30	TGTGCCTGGAGTGGGGGGGGTGCGATTAGCAATCAGCCCCAGCATTTT	CAWSGGGAISNQPQHF
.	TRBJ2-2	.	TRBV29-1	TGCAGCGTTGGAAAGGGGTCCACGAACACCGGGGAGCTGTTTTTT	CSVGKGSTNTGELFF
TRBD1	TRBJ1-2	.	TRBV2	TGTGCCAGCAGTACAGGGGCCTACCATGGCTACACCTTC	CASSTGAYHGYTF
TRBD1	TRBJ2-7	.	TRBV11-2	TGTGCCAGCAGCCAGGACAGGGCCCATTTTAACGAGCAGTACTTC	CASSQDRAHFNEQYF
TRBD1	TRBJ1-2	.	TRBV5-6	TGTGCCAGCAGCTTTCCGGGACAGGGCGGCCATAGCTACACCTTC	CASSFPGQGGHSYTF
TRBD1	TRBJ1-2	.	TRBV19	TGTGCCAGTAAAAGTCGGGACAGATCATTTCTTGGCTACACCTTC	CASKSRDRSFLGYTF
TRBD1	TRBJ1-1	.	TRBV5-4	TGTGCCAGCAGCCCTAAGGACAGGGATGGAGCTTTCTTT	CASSPKDRDGAFF
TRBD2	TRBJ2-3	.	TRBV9	TGTGCCAGCAGCCCCCGGGACTACACAGATACGCAGTATTTT	CASSPRDYTDTQYF
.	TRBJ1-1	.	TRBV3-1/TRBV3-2	TGTGCCAGCAGAGGAGGGACTGAAGCTTTCTTT	CASRGGTEAFF
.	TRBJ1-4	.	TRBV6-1	TGTGCCAGCAGTGACGGGGGGACTAATGAAAAACTGTTTTTT	CASSDGGTNEKLFF
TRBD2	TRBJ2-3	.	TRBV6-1	TGTGCCAGCAGTGCAGGATGGGCTAGCGGGGGTAATACGCAGTATTTT	CASSAGWASGGNTQYF
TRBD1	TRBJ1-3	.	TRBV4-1	TGCGCCAGCAGCCACCCCGGACAGGGGGACACCATATATTTT	CASSHPGQGDTIYF
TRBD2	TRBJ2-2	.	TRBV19	TGTGCCACCCGCCTCGGACTAGCGGGGGGGAACACCGGGGAGCTGTTTTTT	CATRLGLAGGNTGELFF
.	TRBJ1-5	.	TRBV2	TGTGCCAGCAGTGCGGAGGGACAGCCCCAGCATTTT	CASSAEGQPQHF
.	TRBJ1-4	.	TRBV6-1	TGTGCCAGCAGTGAAGGTCAGCAGGCCTGGCCATCTAATGAAAAACTGTTTTTT	CASSEGQQAWPSNEKLFF
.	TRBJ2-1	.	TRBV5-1	TGCGCCAGCAAAACACCTAGCTCCTACAATGAGCAGTTCTTC	CASKTPSSYNEQFF
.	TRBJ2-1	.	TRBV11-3	TGTGCCAGCAGCTTAGTTCACGAGGAGGAGCAGTTCTTC	CASSLVHEEEQFF
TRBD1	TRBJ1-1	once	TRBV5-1	TGCGCCAGCAGCTCGACGGCGGGACAGTCCAACACTGAAGCTTTCTTT	CASSSTAGQSNTEAFF
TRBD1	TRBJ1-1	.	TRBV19	TGTGCCAGTAGTACCCGACAGGGCCGACACTCTGAAGCTTTCTTT	CASSTRQGRHSEAFF
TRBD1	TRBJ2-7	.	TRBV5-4	TGTGCCAGCAGCTTGCCGGGACAGAGCTCCTACGAGCAGTACTTC	CASSLPGQSSYEQYF
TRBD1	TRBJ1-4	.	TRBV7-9	TGTGCCAGCAGCTTACCGTCGGGGACAGGGGTTTCATATGAAAAACTGTTTTTT	CASSLPSGTGVSYEKLFF
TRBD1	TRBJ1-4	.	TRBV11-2	TGTGCCAGCAGCCGGGACAGGGGGGGGACTTTTAATGAAAAACTGTTTTTT	CASSRDRGGTFNEKLFF
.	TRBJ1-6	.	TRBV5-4	TGTGCCAGCAGCTTGGGGCAGGGTGGCTCACCCCTCCACTTT	CASSLGQGGSPLHF
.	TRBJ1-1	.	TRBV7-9	TGTGCCAGCAGCTTAGGTTCGGGGAGGGACACTGAAGCTTTCTTT	CASSLGSGRDTEAFF
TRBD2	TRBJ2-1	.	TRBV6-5	TGTGCCAGCAGTTACCCCGGGGGGGTGAATGAGCAGTTCTTC	CASSYPGGVNEQFF